This T cell receptor (beta chain) derives from a study of beta chain features in type 1 diabetes. The investigators reverse transcribed all of the isolated RNA, so they sequenced expressed TCRB transcripts. This table comes from immunoSEQ multiplex PCR, and its TCRdb copy is limited to in-frame clones, with some not included. The data show under 150,000 clones, around 10% seen once. Germline V gene sequence: CDR1 LNHDA, CDR2 SQIVND (reference sequence). The CDR3 contains 16 residues. V was clipped by 7 bases and J by 0 bases, with 16 bases between them. This clone was seen a few times. What it binds is not known. Whole-study results and caveats: With patients and controls alike, PCR might favor shorter templates to an equal degree. Shorter TCRB CDR3s, moderately but significantly so, were found in Type 1 diabetes patients in all four CD4+ subsets.

The receptor's source is a young man with type 1 diabetes. Sequenced input: central memory CD4+ T cells from blood. The V call is TRBV19, the J call TRBJ2-1; a possible D gene is TRBD1 (5 bases). The CDR3 spells CASIDRGVSSYNEQFF. CDR3 in DNA: TGTGCCAGTATTGATAGGGGCGTAAGCTCCTACAATGAGCAGTTCTTC.